This is a list of T cell receptor beta chains from one sample in a study of CD8 T cells in Susac syndrome. TCRdb used MiXCR to reprocess the immunoSEQ multiplex PCR reads, holding one entry per CDR3 protein. The profile covers 110,000 to 150,000 distinct CDR3 sequences, with around 94% appearing a single time and about 0.25% taken by the ten largest. The source material was CD8+ T cells from PBMCs. The source of these receptors is a human donor in good health. CDR3s include the opening cysteine and the closing phenylalanine or tryptophan. The order of the fields is V gene, D gene, clone size, J gene, CDR3 DNA, CDR3 protein. D genes are given only for firm matches. The listing skips clone size in some rows; elsewhere it reads once, few, many or a size class.

v_gene: TRBV9; d_gene: .; abundance: .; j_gene: TRBJ2-1; CDR3nt: TGTGCCAGCAGCGTAGGGGCAGGGCTGGGCAATGAGCAGTTCTTC; CDR3aa: CASSVGAGLGNEQFF
v_gene: TRBV29-1; d_gene: TRBD2; abundance: once; j_gene: TRBJ2-1; CDR3nt: TGCAGCGTTGATGCGGGAGGGCTGGTTGGTGAGCAGTTCTTC; CDR3aa: CSVDAGGLVGEQFF
v_gene: TRBV14; d_gene: TRBD2; abundance: once; j_gene: TRBJ2-1; CDR3nt: TGTGCCAGCAGCCCGAACTCCAGCGGGAACAACAATGAGCAGTTCTTC; CDR3aa: CASSPNSSGNNNEQFF
v_gene: TRBV15; d_gene: .; abundance: .; j_gene: TRBJ1-5; CDR3nt: TGTGCCACCAGGTACAGCAGCAATCAGCCCCAGCATTTT; CDR3aa: CATRYSSNQPQHF
v_gene: TRBV13; d_gene: TRBD1; abundance: .; j_gene: TRBJ1-2; CDR3nt: TGTGCCAGTGCACAGGGGAACTATGGCTACACCTTC; CDR3aa: CASAQGNYGYTF
v_gene: TRBV28; d_gene: .; abundance: .; j_gene: TRBJ2-7; CDR3nt: TGTGCCAGCAGTTCAGAGCGACCGGTCGACGAGCAGTACTTC; CDR3aa: CASSSERPVDEQYF
v_gene: TRBV7-9; d_gene: TRBD1; abundance: .; j_gene: TRBJ2-7; CDR3nt: TGTGCCAGCACCAAAGGGGGCCCTGAGCAGTACTTC; CDR3aa: CASTKGGPEQYF
v_gene: TRBV9; d_gene: .; abundance: .; j_gene: TRBJ2-5; CDR3nt: TGTGCCAGCAGCGTAGGACGGGGGCAAGAGACCCAGTACTTC; CDR3aa: CASSVGRGQETQYF
v_gene: TRBV25-1; d_gene: TRBD2; abundance: .; j_gene: TRBJ2-5; CDR3nt: TGTGCCAGCAGTGATCCCCCTAGCGGACAAGAGACCCAGTACTTC; CDR3aa: CASSDPPSGQETQYF
v_gene: TRBV5-8; d_gene: .; abundance: .; j_gene: TRBJ2-7; CDR3nt: TGTGCCAGCAGCCACCGGGGATCCTCCTACGAGCAGTACTTC; CDR3aa: CASSHRGSSYEQYF
v_gene: TRBV27; d_gene: .; abundance: .; j_gene: TRBJ2-1; CDR3nt: TGTGCCAGCAGTTTATCGGCGGGTTCCTACAATGAGCAGTTCTTC; CDR3aa: CASSLSAGSYNEQFF
v_gene: TRBV7-9; d_gene: .; abundance: .; j_gene: TRBJ2-7; CDR3nt: TGTGCCTCCGATGGGGCTAGGGACGAGCAGTACTTC; CDR3aa: CASDGARDEQYF
v_gene: TRBV20-1; d_gene: TRBD2; abundance: .; j_gene: TRBJ2-1; CDR3nt: TGCAGTGCTAGAGTGACGACTAGCGGGAGATCCCCCTACAATGAGCAGTTCTTC; CDR3aa: CSARVTTSGRSPYNEQFF
v_gene: TRBV30; d_gene: .; abundance: .; j_gene: TRBJ2-7; CDR3nt: TGTGCCTGGAGAACAGCGTACGAGCAGTACTTC; CDR3aa: CAWRTAYEQYF
v_gene: TRBV29-1; d_gene: TRBD2; abundance: .; j_gene: TRBJ2-4; CDR3nt: TGCAGCGTTGAAGAAATCGAGACGGGACTAGCGGGAGGAGCCAAAAACATTCAGTACTTC; CDR3aa: CSVEEIETGLAGGAKNIQYF
v_gene: TRBV20-1; d_gene: .; abundance: .; j_gene: TRBJ1-1; CDR3nt: TGCAGTGCTGAACAGATGAACACTGAAGCTTTCTTT; CDR3aa: CSAEQMNTEAFF
v_gene: TRBV7-9; d_gene: TRBD1; abundance: .; j_gene: TRBJ1-1; CDR3nt: TGTGCCAGCAGTTCACCGGGACAGGGGGGTTCCGAAGCTTTCTTT; CDR3aa: CASSSPGQGGSEAFF
v_gene: TRBV3-1; d_gene: TRBD2; abundance: .; j_gene: TRBJ2-3; CDR3nt: TGTGCCAGCAGCCACGAAACTAGCGGGAGGGCCCCAGATACGCAGTATTTT; CDR3aa: CASSHETSGRAPDTQYF
v_gene: TRBV9; d_gene: TRBD2; abundance: .; j_gene: TRBJ2-7; CDR3nt: TGTGCCAGCAGCGCCTCAAAGGCCCCCCGGGGAGGGTACGAGCAGTACTTC; CDR3aa: CASSASKAPRGGYEQYF
v_gene: TRBV4-3; d_gene: .; abundance: .; j_gene: TRBJ1-4; CDR3nt: TGCGCCAGCAGCCAAGATGGCGCAACTAATGAAAAACTGTTTTTT; CDR3aa: CASSQDGATNEKLFF
v_gene: TRBV25-1; d_gene: .; abundance: once; j_gene: TRBJ2-7; CDR3nt: TGTGCCAGCAGTGAATATCACAACGAGCAGTACTTC; CDR3aa: CASSEYHNEQYF
v_gene: TRBV9; d_gene: TRBD2; abundance: .; j_gene: TRBJ2-1; CDR3nt: TGTGCCAGCAGAGCTCCGGCTAGCGGGAACGATGGTGAGCAGTTCTTC; CDR3aa: CASRAPASGNDGEQFF
v_gene: TRBV6-5; d_gene: .; abundance: once; j_gene: TRBJ2-3; CDR3nt: TGTGCCAGCAGTTACTCGGAAACTAGTTGGCCAGATACGCAGTATTTT; CDR3aa: CASSYSETSWPDTQYF
v_gene: TRBV27; d_gene: TRBD1; abundance: .; j_gene: TRBJ2-3; CDR3nt: TGTGCCAGCAGTTTATCACAGGGGTTCGTCACAGATACGCAGTATTTT; CDR3aa: CASSLSQGFVTDTQYF
v_gene: TRBV20-1; d_gene: TRBD1; abundance: once; j_gene: TRBJ2-7; CDR3nt: TGCAAAAAACCCAGGGACAGCTCCTACGAGCAGTACTTC; CDR3aa: CKKPRDSSYEQYF
v_gene: TRBV20-1; d_gene: TRBD2; abundance: .; j_gene: TRBJ2-7; CDR3nt: TGCAGTGCTATAGGGATCGGGACTAGATACTACGAGCAGTACTTC; CDR3aa: CSAIGIGTRYYEQYF
v_gene: TRBV30; d_gene: .; abundance: .; j_gene: TRBJ2-7; CDR3nt: TGTGCCTGGAGTGTACTTTCAAATTACGAGCAGTACTTC; CDR3aa: CAWSVLSNYEQYF
v_gene: TRBV7-3; d_gene: .; abundance: .; j_gene: TRBJ2-1; CDR3nt: TGTGCCAGCAGCCGGGACGCCTACAATGAGCAGTTCTTC; CDR3aa: CASSRDAYNEQFF
v_gene: TRBV6-6; d_gene: TRBD2; abundance: .; j_gene: TRBJ2-1; CDR3nt: TGTGCCAGCAGTTACTCGAGCGGGGGGGACAATGAGCAGTTCTTC; CDR3aa: CASSYSSGGDNEQFF
v_gene: TRBV7-8; d_gene: TRBD1; abundance: .; j_gene: TRBJ1-5; CDR3nt: TGTGCCAGCAGCTCCCTGCGTGCCGGGACAGGGGTCGGGAATCAGCCCCAGCATTTT; CDR3aa: CASSSLRAGTGVGNQPQHF
v_gene: TRBV27; d_gene: .; abundance: .; j_gene: TRBJ1-1; CDR3nt: TGTGCCAGCCGGGACTTGAACACTGAAGCTTTCTTT; CDR3aa: CASRDLNTEAFF
v_gene: TRBV29-1; d_gene: .; abundance: .; j_gene: TRBJ1-2; CDR3nt: TGCAGCGTTGAACAGAAGAACTATGGCTACACCTTC; CDR3aa: CSVEQKNYGYTF
v_gene: TRBV29-1; d_gene: .; abundance: .; j_gene: TRBJ2-7; CDR3nt: TGCAGCGTTTTGGGGCGGGGCTCCTACGAGCAGTACTTC; CDR3aa: CSVLGRGSYEQYF
v_gene: TRBV7-9; d_gene: .; abundance: .; j_gene: TRBJ2-5; CDR3nt: TGTGCCAGCAGCTTAGTGGTTTCAGAGACCCAGTACTTC; CDR3aa: CASSLVVSETQYF
v_gene: TRBV6-2/TRBV6-3; d_gene: .; abundance: .; j_gene: TRBJ2-1; CDR3nt: TGTGCCAGCAGTTATGGGGGGCTCAATGAGCAGTTCTTC; CDR3aa: CASSYGGLNEQFF
v_gene: TRBV6-5; d_gene: .; abundance: .; j_gene: TRBJ2-2; CDR3nt: TGTGCCAGCGGTTTCGGGGAGCTGTTTTTT; CDR3aa: CASGFGELFF
v_gene: TRBV28; d_gene: TRBD2; abundance: .; j_gene: TRBJ2-7; CDR3nt: TGTGCCAGCCTTGGGACTAGAAGTTACGAGCAGTACTTC; CDR3aa: CASLGTRSYEQYF